This T cell receptor (beta chain) was retrieved from a study of blood T cell repertoires in COVID-19. On the study more broadly: The origin of the acute and convalescent COVID-19 samples was the United States, Italy and Spain. PBMCs, B-cell-depleted T cells, or T cells were the source of the cDNA or gDNA that made up the material.

The CDR3 extends over 13 amino acids. The germline gives CDR1 ENHRY, CDR2 SYGVKD. The V gene lost 6 bases and the J gene lost 3 bases, with 11 bases spanning the gap. In the source study's methods: The authors estimated nucleated cell counts from reference gene primer amplification. The protocol was immunoSEQ multiplex PCR, while the TCRdb copy is restricted to in-frame clones and leaves out a portion. That table supplies the V and J calls and clone size; D and trimming were determined from the DNA. Of some 150,000 clones listed, around 87% are singletons. The receptor comes from a woman aged 45-59 years with active or convalescent COVID-19. Sequencing was carried out using peripheral blood. The gene calls are TRBV10-3 and TRBJ1-1, with D uncertain. The CDR3 sequence: CAISRREDTEAFF. Written as DNA, the CDR3 is TGTGCCATCAGCCGGCGGGAGGACACTGAAGCTTTCTTT.